This entry features one T cell receptor beta chain sequence. Sequencing was performed with immunoSEQ multiplex PCR; in TCRdb, only in-frame clones are kept and a portion is missing. The data hold roughly 240,000 clones, with around 88% observed a single time. The data stem from a study of blood T cell repertoires in COVID-19. Study at large: From T cells, B-cell-depleted T cells, or PBMCs came the material, which was cDNA or gDNA.

Trimming at V came to 1 base and at J to 7 bases, leaving 10 bases not matched to a gene. Germline loops: CDR1 SGHRS, CDR2 YFSETQ. The CDR3 length is 17 residues. Sequencing input: peripheral blood. This TCR was recovered from a woman between 25 and 40 years old who had recovered from COVID-19. The chain recombines TRBV5-1 with TRBJ2-1; 11 bases match TRBD2. CDR3 sequence reads: CASSLMELAGGRNEQFF. DNA of the CDR3: TGCGCCAGCAGCTTGATGGAATTAGCGGGGGGGCGGAATGAGCAGTTCTTC. The whole variable domain, filled in from reference TRBV5-1 and TRBJ2-1, reads KAGVTQTPRYLIKTRGQQVTLSCSPISGHRSVSWYQQTPGQGLQFLFEYFSETQRNKGNFPGRFSGRQFSNSRSEMNVSTLELGDSALYLCASSLMELAGGRNEQFFGPGTRLTVL.